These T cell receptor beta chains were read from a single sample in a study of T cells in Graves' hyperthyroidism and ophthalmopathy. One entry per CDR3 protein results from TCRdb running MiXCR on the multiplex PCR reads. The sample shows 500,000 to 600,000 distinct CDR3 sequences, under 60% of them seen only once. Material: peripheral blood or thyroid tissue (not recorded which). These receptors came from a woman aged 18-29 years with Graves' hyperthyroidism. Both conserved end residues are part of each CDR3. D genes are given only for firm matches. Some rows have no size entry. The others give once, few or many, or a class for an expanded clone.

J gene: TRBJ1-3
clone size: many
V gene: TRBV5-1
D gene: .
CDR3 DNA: TGCGCCAGCAGCTTGTCGGGTCGTGATGGAAACACCATATATTTT
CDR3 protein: CASSLSGRDGNTIYF

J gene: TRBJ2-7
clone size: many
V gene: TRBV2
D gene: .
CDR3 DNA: TGTGCCAGCAGTGAAGAGCCAACCTACGAGCAGTACTTC
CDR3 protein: CASSEEPTYEQYF

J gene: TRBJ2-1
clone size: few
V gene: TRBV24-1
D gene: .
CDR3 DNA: TGTGCCACCAGTGATTTTGACCGGGAAGGACTTCCCGATGAGCAGTTCTTC
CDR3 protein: CATSDFDREGLPDEQFF

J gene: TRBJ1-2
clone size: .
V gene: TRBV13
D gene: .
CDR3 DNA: TGTGCCAGCAAATGGGGAGGCGAAATATACGGCTACACCTTC
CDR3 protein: CASKWGGEIYGYTF

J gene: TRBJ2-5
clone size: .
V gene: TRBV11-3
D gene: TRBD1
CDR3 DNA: TGTGCCAGCAGCTTTTCCGGGACAGGAGAGACCCAGTACTTC
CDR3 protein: CASSFSGTGETQYF

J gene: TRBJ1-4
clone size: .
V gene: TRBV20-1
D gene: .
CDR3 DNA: TGCAGTGCTAGGGACGCAAGAGGTAGAAAACTGTTTTTT
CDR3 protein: CSARDARGRKLFF

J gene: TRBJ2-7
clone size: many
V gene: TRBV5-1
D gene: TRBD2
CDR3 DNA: TGTGCCAGCAGCTTATCCGGGAGGGGTTACGAGCAGTACTTC
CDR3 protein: CASSLSGRGYEQYF

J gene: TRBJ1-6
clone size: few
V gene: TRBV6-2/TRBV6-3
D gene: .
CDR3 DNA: TGTGCCAGCAGTGACTATCGTCGGGGCGAAACAAGCTCCTATAATTCACCCCTCCACTTT
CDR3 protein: CASSDYRRGETSSYNSPLHF

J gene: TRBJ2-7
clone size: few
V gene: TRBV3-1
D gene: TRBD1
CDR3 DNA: TGTGCCAGCAGTGCGACAGGGGTCGAGCAGTACTTC
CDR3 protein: CASSATGVEQYF

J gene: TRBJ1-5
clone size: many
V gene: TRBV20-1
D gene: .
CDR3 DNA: TGCAGTGCCAAGGGTCAGGGCAATCAGCCCCAGCATTTT
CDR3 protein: CSAKGQGNQPQHF

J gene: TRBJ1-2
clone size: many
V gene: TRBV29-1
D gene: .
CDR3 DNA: TGCAGCGTCCTTTCCCTTGAGGGCTCTGGCTACACCTTC
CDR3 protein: CSVLSLEGSGYTF

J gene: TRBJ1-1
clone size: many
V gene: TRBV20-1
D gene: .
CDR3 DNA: TGCAGTGCCCCAAAAGGTCAGGGCAACACTGAAGCTTTCTTT
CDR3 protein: CSAPKGQGNTEAFF

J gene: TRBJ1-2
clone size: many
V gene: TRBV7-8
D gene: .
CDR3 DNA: TGTGCCAGCAGCTCCCCCTATGGCGTGGGTGGCTACACCTTC
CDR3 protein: CASSSPYGVGGYTF

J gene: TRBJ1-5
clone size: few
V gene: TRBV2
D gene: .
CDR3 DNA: TGTGCCAGCAAAGGGTCCTACAATCAGCCCCAGCATTTT
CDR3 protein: CASKGSYNQPQHF

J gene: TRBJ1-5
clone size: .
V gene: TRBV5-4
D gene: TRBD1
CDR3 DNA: TGTGCCAGCATCCGGTGGGGGACAGGGATTAATCAGCCCCAGCATTTT
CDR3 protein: CASIRWGTGINQPQHF

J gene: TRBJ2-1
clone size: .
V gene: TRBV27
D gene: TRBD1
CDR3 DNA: TGTGCCAGCAGTCCCTACAGGGGCAATGAGCAGTTCTTC
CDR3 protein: CASSPYRGNEQFF

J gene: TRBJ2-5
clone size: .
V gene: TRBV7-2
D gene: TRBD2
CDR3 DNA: TGTGCCAGCAGCGTAAGCGGGAGTGAGACCCAGCACTTC
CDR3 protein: CASSVSGSETQHF

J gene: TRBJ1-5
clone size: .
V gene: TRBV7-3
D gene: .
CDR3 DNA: TGTGCCAGCAGCCAAGATCGGTTTCGGCAGCCCCAGCATTTT
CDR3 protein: CASSQDRFRQPQHF

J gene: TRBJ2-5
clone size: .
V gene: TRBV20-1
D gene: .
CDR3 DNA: TGCAGTGCTTTGTTCGGACTGAACCAAGAGACCCAGTACTTC
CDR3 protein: CSALFGLNQETQYF

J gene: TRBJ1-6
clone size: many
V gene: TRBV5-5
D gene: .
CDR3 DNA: TGTGCCAGCAGCTTGGACGGGTCGGGTTCACCCCTCCACTTT
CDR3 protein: CASSLDGSGSPLHF

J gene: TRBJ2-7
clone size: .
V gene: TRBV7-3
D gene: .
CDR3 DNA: TGTGCCAGCAGCCCATGGGACCAAGACTACGAGCAGTACTTC
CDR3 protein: CASSPWDQDYEQYF

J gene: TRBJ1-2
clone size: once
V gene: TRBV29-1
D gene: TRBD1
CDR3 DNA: TGCAGCTTTAAAGGCCGACAGGGACCCAATGGCTACACCTTC
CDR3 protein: CSFKGRQGPNGYTF

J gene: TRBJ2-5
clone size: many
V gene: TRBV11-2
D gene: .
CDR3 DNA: TGTGCCAGCAGCTTAGAGGCATTACAAGAGACCCAGTACTTC
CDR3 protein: CASSLEALQETQYF

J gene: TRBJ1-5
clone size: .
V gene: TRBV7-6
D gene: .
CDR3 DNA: TGTGCCAGCAGACCCGCCGGAGTCGGGACCAATCAGCCCCAGCATTTT
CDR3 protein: CASRPAGVGTNQPQHF

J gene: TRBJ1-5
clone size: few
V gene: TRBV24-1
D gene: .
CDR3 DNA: TGTGCCACCAGTGATTCCAATTTAGCGACAGCTAGCAATCAGCCCCAGCATTTT
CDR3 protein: CATSDSNLATASNQPQHF

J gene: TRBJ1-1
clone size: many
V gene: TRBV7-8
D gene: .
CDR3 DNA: TGTGCCAGCAGCCCCACCTTGGGCACTGAAGCTTTCTTT
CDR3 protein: CASSPTLGTEAFF

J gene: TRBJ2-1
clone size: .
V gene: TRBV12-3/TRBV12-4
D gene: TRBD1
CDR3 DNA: TGTGCCAGCAGTTGGACACAGGGGTACGTGAGGGATGCGCAGTTCTTC
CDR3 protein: CASSWTQGYVRDAQFF

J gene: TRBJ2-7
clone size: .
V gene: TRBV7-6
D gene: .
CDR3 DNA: TGTGCCAGCAGCGGGAGTTCCGAGCAGTACTTC
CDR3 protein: CASSGSSEQYF

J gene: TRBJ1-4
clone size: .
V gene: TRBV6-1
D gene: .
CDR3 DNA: TGTGCCAGCAGGCGCGGAGGGGTCGCTAATGAAAAACTGTTTTTT
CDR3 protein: CASRRGGVANEKLFF

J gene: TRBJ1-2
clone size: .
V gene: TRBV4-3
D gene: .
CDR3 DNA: TGCGCCAGCAGCTTAATCGAGGAGGCCTATGGCTACACCTTC
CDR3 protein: CASSLIEEAYGYTF

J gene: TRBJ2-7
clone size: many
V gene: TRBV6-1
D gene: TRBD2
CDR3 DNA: TGTGCCAGCAGGGTAAGCGGGAGGGTGTACGAGCAGTACTTC
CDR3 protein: CASRVSGRVYEQYF

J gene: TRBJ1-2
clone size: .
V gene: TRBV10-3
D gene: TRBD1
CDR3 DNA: TGTGCTAACGGACAGGGGGGTGGCTACACCTTC
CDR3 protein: CANGQGGGYTF

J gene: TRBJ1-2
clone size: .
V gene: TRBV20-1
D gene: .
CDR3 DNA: TGCAGTGCCAGTAGGGAGCTGGGGGGCCTCTATGGCTACACCTTC
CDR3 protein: CSASRELGGLYGYTF

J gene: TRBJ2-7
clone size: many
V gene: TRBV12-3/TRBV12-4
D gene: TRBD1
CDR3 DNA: TGTGCCAGCAGTACCCGACAGGGGGTCTACGAGCAGTACTTC
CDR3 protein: CASSTRQGVYEQYF

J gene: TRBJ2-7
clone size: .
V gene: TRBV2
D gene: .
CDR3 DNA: TGTGCCAGCAGTGCGCATAGGCTATCCTCCTACGAGCAGTACTTC
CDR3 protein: CASSAHRLSSYEQYF

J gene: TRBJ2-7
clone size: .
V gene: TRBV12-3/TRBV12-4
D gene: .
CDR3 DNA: TGTGCCAGCTCACCTGACTCGAACGTGCAGTACTTC
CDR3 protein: CASSPDSNVQYF

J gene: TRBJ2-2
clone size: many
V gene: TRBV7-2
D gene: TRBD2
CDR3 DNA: TGTGCCAGCAGGAGGAGCGGGATTGGCACCGGGGAGCTGTTTTTT
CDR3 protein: CASRRSGIGTGELFF

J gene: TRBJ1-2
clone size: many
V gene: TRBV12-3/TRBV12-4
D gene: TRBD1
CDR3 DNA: TGTGCCAGCAGCGGGGGGACAGCCCAACGGGGCTACACCTTC
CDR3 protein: CASSGGTAQRGYTF

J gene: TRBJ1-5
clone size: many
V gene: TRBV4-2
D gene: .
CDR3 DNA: TGTGCCAGCAGCCAAGATCAGGGGAGGGCCCAGCATTTT
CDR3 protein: CASSQDQGRAQHF

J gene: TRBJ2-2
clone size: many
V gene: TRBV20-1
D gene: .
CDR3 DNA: TGCAGTGCTAAGTCAACTACGAACACCGGGGAGCTGTTTTTT
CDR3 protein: CSAKSTTNTGELFF

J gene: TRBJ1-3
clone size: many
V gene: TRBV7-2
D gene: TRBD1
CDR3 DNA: TGTGCCAGCAGCTTAGTTGGGACAGCCTCTGGAAACACCATATATTTT
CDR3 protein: CASSLVGTASGNTIYF

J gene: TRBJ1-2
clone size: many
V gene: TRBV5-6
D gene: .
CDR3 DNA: TGTGCCAGCTCAACACTGGGCTATGGCTACACCTTC
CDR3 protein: CASSTLGYGYTF

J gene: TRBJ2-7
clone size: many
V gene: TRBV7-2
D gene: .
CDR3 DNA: TGTGCCAGCAGCTTTTGGGGGAACGAGCAGTACTTC
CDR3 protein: CASSFWGNEQYF

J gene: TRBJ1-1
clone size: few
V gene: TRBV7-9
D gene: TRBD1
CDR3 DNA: TGTGCCAGCAGTTTCGACAGGGACCGAATGAACACTGAAGCTTTCTTT
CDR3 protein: CASSFDRDRMNTEAFF

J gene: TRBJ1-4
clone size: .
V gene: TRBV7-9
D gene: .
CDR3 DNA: TGTGCCAGCAGCCCGGGACTAGGGCTTGAAAAACTGTTTTTT
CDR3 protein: CASSPGLGLEKLFF

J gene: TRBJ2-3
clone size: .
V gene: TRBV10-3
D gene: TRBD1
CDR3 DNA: TGTGCCATCAGCCCCACAGGGGGCACAGATACGCAGTATTTT
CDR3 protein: CAISPTGGTDTQYF

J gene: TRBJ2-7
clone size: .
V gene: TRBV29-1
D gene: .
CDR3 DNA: TGCAGCGTAGCCAGCAGCAGGGGGGACGAGCAGTACTTC
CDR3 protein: CSVASSRGDEQYF

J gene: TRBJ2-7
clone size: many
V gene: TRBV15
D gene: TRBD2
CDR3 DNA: TGTGCCACCAGCAGAGCCCCTAGCGGGAGTCCTCTGGGGGAGCAGTACTTC
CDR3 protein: CATSRAPSGSPLGEQYF

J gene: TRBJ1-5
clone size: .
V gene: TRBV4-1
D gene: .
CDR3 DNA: TGCGCCAGCAGCTCCGAGATCGGCGGGGGCAATCAGCCCCAGCTTTTT
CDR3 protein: CASSSEIGGGNQPQLF

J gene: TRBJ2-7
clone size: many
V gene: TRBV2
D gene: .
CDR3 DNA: TGTGCCAGCAGAGGGGGGGCCTACGAGCAGTACTTC
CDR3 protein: CASRGGAYEQYF

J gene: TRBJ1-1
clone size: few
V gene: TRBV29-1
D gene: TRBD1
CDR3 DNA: TGCAGCGCTAGACAGGGGGACCCGGGGACTGAAGCTTTCTTT
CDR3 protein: CSARQGDPGTEAFF

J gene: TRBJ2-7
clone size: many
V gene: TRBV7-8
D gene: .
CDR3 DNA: TGTGCCAGCAGCTTACTGGGCTACGAGCAGTACTTC
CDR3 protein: CASSLLGYEQYF

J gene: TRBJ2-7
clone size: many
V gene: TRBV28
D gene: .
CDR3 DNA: TGTGCCAGCAGTCCGGCGACAGATAACGGCGAGCAGTACTTC
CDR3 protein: CASSPATDNGEQYF

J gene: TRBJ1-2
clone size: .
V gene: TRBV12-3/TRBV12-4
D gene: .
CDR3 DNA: TGTGCCAGCCGGGGGGTTATCGGGGACTTTGGCTACACCTTC
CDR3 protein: CASRGVIGDFGYTF

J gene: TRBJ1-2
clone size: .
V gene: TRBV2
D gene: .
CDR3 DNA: TGTGCCAGGAACACCGACGCTAACTATGGCTACACCTTC
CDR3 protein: CARNTDANYGYTF

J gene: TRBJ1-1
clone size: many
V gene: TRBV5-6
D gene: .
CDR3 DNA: TGTGCCAGCAGCTCCGGGACACCGAATGCCGCTTTCTTT
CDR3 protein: CASSSGTPNAAFF

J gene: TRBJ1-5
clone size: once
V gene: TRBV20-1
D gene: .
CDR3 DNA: TGCAGTGCCACCGGGACTAGCGGGACTCAGCCCCAGCATTTT
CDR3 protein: CSATGTSGTQPQHF

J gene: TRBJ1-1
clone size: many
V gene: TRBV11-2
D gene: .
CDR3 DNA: TGTGCCAGCAGACTAGGGTACACTGAAGCTTTCTTT
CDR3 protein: CASRLGYTEAFF

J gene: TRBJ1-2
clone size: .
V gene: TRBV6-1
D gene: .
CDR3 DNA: TGTGCCAGCAGCCCCTCATGGCGGACGGCCCCTAACTATGGCTACACCTTC
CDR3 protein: CASSPSWRTAPNYGYTF

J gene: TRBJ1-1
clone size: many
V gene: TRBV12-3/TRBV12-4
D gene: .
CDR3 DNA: TGTGCCAGCAGTTCGGCGGGCGACACTGAAGCTTTCTTT
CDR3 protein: CASSSAGDTEAFF